This TCR beta chain was sequenced in a study of shared clonotypes between healthy human individuals. Study-wide points: Compared with memory subsets, naive subsets generally had larger estimated richness.

Only one count was recorded for this clone. Its antigen is still unknown. Only Caucasian adults living in Nashville, Tennessee served as donors. The CD4+ fraction was divided into a CD45RA+ naive subset and a CD45RA-negative memory subset. The germline V gene encodes CDR1 MNHNS and CDR2 SASEGT. Trimming left V 6 bases short and J 0 bases short, with 14 bases between. The CDR3 is 15 amino acids. Here immunoSEQ multiplex PCR was the method, and the copy in TCRdb shows in-frame clones only, minus some. The sample lists over 950,000 clones; 60% to 80% were seen once. The rearrangement links TRBV6-1 to TRBJ1-1; no firm D call. Material: memory CD4+ T cells from PBMCs. The subset denotes: CD45RA-negative fraction. This clonotype originated in a man aged 18 to 29 in good health. Some clones in this sample may be carry-over from other donors' samples. The CDR3 is CASSVLVLLNTEAFF. CDR3 nucleotide sequence: TGTGCCAGCAGCGTCCTGGTGTTATTGAACACTGAAGCTTTCTTT.